This T cell receptor beta chain was recorded in a study of blood T cell repertoires in COVID-19. Across the whole study: PBMCs, B-cell-depleted T cells, or T cells provided the cDNA or gDNA that made up the material.

This clone was found once. As originally analysed: How many nucleated cells were present was estimated from reference gene primer amplification. TCRdb's copy holds only in-frame clones and misses some; the assay was immunoSEQ multiplex PCR. The D gene and trimming were derived from the DNA, and the V and J assignments and clone size from that table. The data contain roughly 130,000 clones, roughly 80% of them singletons. V was shortened by 8 bases and J by 4 bases, with 20 bases between the two germline ends. The CDR3 consists of 15 residues. CDR1 is LNHDA, CDR2 SQIVND, per germline (reference sequence).

The source is a woman aged 25-40 years who had recovered from COVID-19. The V call is TRBV19, the J call TRBJ1-1; weak D call: TRBD1 (6 bases). Sequencing was done on a sample of peripheral blood. This CDR3 reads CASGQRGNKGTEAFF. CDR3 coding DNA: TGTGCCAGTGGACAGAGGGGTAATAAGGGCACTGAAGCTTTCTTT. Full variable domain (missing parts from reference TRBV19 and TRBJ1-1): DGGITQSPKYLFRKEGQNVTLSCEQNLNHDAMYWYRQDPGQGLRLIYYSQIVNDFQKGDIAEGYSVSREKKESFPLTVTSAQKNPTAFYLCASGQRGNKGTEAFFGQGTRLTVV.